These T cell receptor beta chains were read from a single sample in a study of T cell repertoires in MIS-A myocarditis. Here immunoSEQ multiplex PCR was the method, and the copy in TCRdb shows in-frame clones only, minus some. The data show 15,000 or so clones, around 74% seen once. Sequences were obtained from left ventricle heart tissue obtained at autopsy. The origin of the receptors is a man aged 18 to 35 with fulminant myocarditis from multisystem inflammatory syndrome in adults (MIS-A) after COVID-19. CDR3s include the opening cysteine and the closing phenylalanine or tryptophan. Fields, in order: D gene, J gene, V gene, clone size, CDR3 protein, CDR3 DNA. The D gene is left open where the match is weak. Only part of the rows carry a size: once, few, many, or a class if the clone is expanded.

>NA|TRBJ1-1|TRBV25-1|NA
CASEAGTTLEGTEAFF
TGTGCCAGCGAAGCCGGGACAACTCTTGAGGGCACTGAAGCTTTCTTT
>NA|TRBJ1-5|TRBV19|NA
CASSSEFRSNQPQHF
TGTGCCAGTAGTTCAGAGTTTCGGAGCAATCAGCCCCAGCATTTT
>TRBD2|TRBJ2-3|TRBV5-4|NA
CASTLASGRVSTDTQYF
TGTGCCAGCACCTTGGCCTCCGGGAGGGTTAGCACAGATACGCAGTATTTT
>NA|TRBJ1-3|TRBV30|NA
CAWNTRGRGNTIYF
TGTGCCTGGAATACCAGGGGACGGGGAAACACCATATATTTT
>NA|TRBJ2-3|TRBV7-9|NA
CASRVTLDTQYF
TGTGCCAGCAGGGTGACCTTAGATACGCAGTATTTT
>NA|TRBJ1-2|TRBV30|NA
CAWSGQGAQASGYTF
TGTGCCTGGAGTGGTCAGGGAGCCCAGGCAAGTGGCTACACCTTC
>NA|TRBJ1-2|TRBV6-2/TRBV6-3|NA
CASSRGGMSYGYTF
TGTGCCAGCAGCCGAGGAGGGATGAGCTATGGCTACACCTTC
>NA|TRBJ1-2|TRBV28|NA
CASSLFGQIYGYTF
TGTGCCAGCAGTTTATTTGGGCAGATCTATGGCTACACCTTC
>NA|TRBJ1-5|TRBV2|NA
CASSKDRGTQPQHF
TGTGCCAGCAGCAAGGATAGGGGTACCCAGCCCCAGCATTTT
>NA|TRBJ2-7|TRBV28|NA
CASSLSNWGLEQYF
TGTGCCAGCAGTTTGAGTAATTGGGGCCTAGAGCAGTACTTC
>NA|TRBJ2-3|TRBV6-5|NA
CASSYVRPTDTQYF
TGTGCCAGCAGTTACGTCCGACCCACAGATACGCAGTATTTT
>TRBD1|TRBJ2-1|TRBV7-9|NA
CASSLVRGPSYNEQFF
TGTGCCAGCAGCTTGGTCAGGGGGCCGTCTTACAATGAGCAGTTCTTC
>NA|TRBJ2-7|TRBV27|few
CASRMKSVYEQYF
TGTGCCAGCAGAATGAAGAGCGTCTACGAGCAGTACTTC
>NA|TRBJ1-6|TRBV7-9|once
CASSYRDGNSPLHF
TGTGCCAGCAGCTACCGGGACGGAAATTCACCCCTCCACTTT
>NA|TRBJ1-1|TRBV3-1/TRBV3-2|NA
CASSQGWAEAFF
TGTGCCAGCAGCCAGGGTTGGGCTGAAGCTTTCTTT
>NA|TRBJ2-5|TRBV28|NA
CASSFRAAAQETQYF
TGTGCCAGCAGTTTCAGGGCAGCCGCCCAAGAGACCCAGTACTTC
>NA|TRBJ2-7|TRBV28|NA
CASSSQHHEQYF
TGTGCCAGCAGTTCCCAACATCACGAGCAGTACTTC
>NA|TRBJ2-1|TRBV6-5|NA
CASSYEGKGYNEQFF
TGTGCCAGCAGTTACGAGGGAAAAGGCTACAATGAGCAGTTCTTC
>NA|TRBJ2-1|TRBV28|NA
CASSPTALRNIYNEQFF
TGTGCCAGCAGCCCAACCGCCTTAAGGAATATCTACAATGAGCAGTTCTTC
>TRBD1|TRBJ1-2|TRBV5-5|NA
CASSYSTGGNGYTF
TGTGCCAGCAGCTACTCTACAGGGGGCAATGGCTACACCTTC
>NA|TRBJ2-7|TRBV4-1|NA
CASSQEQVETYEQYF
TGCGCCAGCAGCCAAGAACAGGTCGAGACCTACGAGCAGTACTTC